This T cell receptor beta chain originates from a study of blood T cells in healthy people across ages. Regarding the study as a whole: Long-lived donors had more naive CD4+ cells and higher diversity than aged donors.

The CDR3 length is 17 residues. V was clipped by 8 bases and J by 6 bases; unmatched bases: 18. Germline loops: CDR1 GTSNPN, CDR2 SVGIG (reference sequence). This clonotype was detected only a few times. Its specificity is not known. Next came a second PCR, run for about 6 to 12 cycles, which used a sample-barcoded 5' primer along with a J-beta primer mix. One entry per CDR3 protein, called by TCRdb with MiXCR from the 5' RACE reads. The sample has about 1.5 million distinct CDR3 sequences; 40% to 45% are singletons. The sequence came from a young woman in good health. The sample taken for sequencing was blood. V gene TRBV30 combines with J gene TRBJ2-1, with 11 nucleotides matching TRBD2. This CDR3 reads CARKPLGSGRAPNEQFF. CDR3 DNA: TGTGCCCGGAAGCCCTTAGGTAGCGGGAGGGCCCCCAATGAGCAGTTCTTC.